The rows below give T cell receptor beta chains drawn from one sample of a study of OX40 agonist ivuxolimab in advanced cancers. The table came from immunoSEQ multiplex PCR; TCRdb's copy has only in-frame clones and leaves some out. Of over 55,000 clones in the sample, about 88% were seen once. The material was CD4+ or CD8+ T cells sorted from blood, obtained in a trial of the OX40 agonist ivuxolimab. The origin of the receptors is an adult with an advanced solid tumor such as melanoma, head and neck, liver or kidney cancer. CDR3s include the opening cysteine and the closing phenylalanine or tryptophan. The D gene is left open where the match is weak. A clone size is listed for some rows: how often the clone was seen (once, few, many), or a class if it is expanded.

CASSPQDQPQHF,TGTGCCAGCAGCCCCCAGGATCAGCCCCAGCATTTT,TRBV9,TRBJ1-5,NA,NA
CASTLTGVNYGYTF,TGTGCCAGCACCCTGACAGGGGTGAACTATGGCTACACCTTC,TRBV7-2,TRBJ1-2,NA,TRBD1
CASSSRGAGTLHF,TGTGCCAGCAGCTCGAGGGGTGCCGGGACCCTCCACTTT,TRBV5-4,TRBJ1-6,NA,NA
CASTRANEQYF,TGTGCCAGCACCCGGGCCAACGAGCAGTACTTC,TRBV2,TRBJ2-7,NA,NA
CASSPGLGLYGYTF,TGTGCCAGCAGTCCGGGCCTTGGACTCTATGGCTACACCTTC,TRBV6-5,TRBJ1-2,NA,NA
CASRVGGASGYTF,TGTGCCAGCAGGGTCGGGGGCGCATCTGGCTACACCTTC,TRBV6-6,TRBJ1-2,NA,NA
CASSNDYGTDGYTF,TGTGCCAGTAGTAACGACTATGGAACTGATGGCTACACCTTC,TRBV19,TRBJ1-2,few,NA
CAIKAADYGYTF,TGTGCCATCAAGGCGGCCGACTATGGCTACACCTTC,TRBV10-3,TRBJ1-2,NA,NA
CASSFASPETQYF,TGTGCCAGCAGCTTTGCCAGCCCCGAGACCCAGTACTTC,TRBV5-6,TRBJ2-5,NA,NA
CASSPPTQGAYGYTF,TGTGCCAGCTCACCACCGACTCAGGGGGCGTATGGCTACACCTTC,TRBV18,TRBJ1-2,NA,TRBD1